This T cell receptor beta chain was obtained from a study of blood T cell repertoires in COVID-19. Turning to the study itself: Spain, Italy and the United States supplied samples that represented acute and convalescent COVID-19. Sources were T cells, B-cell-depleted T cells, or PBMCs; the material itself was cDNA or gDNA.

Per the original data handling: Reference gene primers were amplified, and this amplification served to estimate nucleated cell counts. Clones were read by immunoSEQ multiplex PCR, and TCRdb kept only the in-frame ones, dropping some. The DNA was the basis for D and trimming; V, J and clone size are from that table. Of roughly 65,000 clones in the sample, 90% to 95% were seen once. The specimen was peripheral blood. The receptor's source is a man aged 70 or older with active COVID-19.

The CDR3 here is CASSSNWGEDTQYF. In nucleotides, the CDR3 is TGTGCCAGCAGTTCAAACTGGGGAGAAGATACGCAGTATTTT. The rearrangement uses TRBV28 and TRBJ2-3; a possible D gene is TRBD2 (5 bases). The CDR3 has 14 residues. The germline gives CDR1 MDHEN, CDR2 SYDVKM. The ends were cut back, 4 bases at V and 5 bases at J, with 13 bases in the middle.